The 29 T cell receptor beta chains presented below share a single source sample, sequenced in a study of cytomegalovirus exposure and HLA in healthy donors. A multiplex PCR was run with 60 Vbeta primers and 13 Jbeta primers. The repertoire was sequenced with immunoSEQ multiplex PCR; TCRdb's copy has only in-frame clones and lacks some. The sample yields about 120,000 clones, 60% to 85% seen once. Sequenced material: PBMCs. The receptors derive from a woman between 40 and 50 years old in good health and CMV-seropositive.

The chain has TRBV5-6 and TRBJ2-5; weak D call: TRBD1 (7 bases). Germline-derived CDR1 and CDR2 are SGHDT and YYEEEE. The germline V and J ends were trimmed by 3 bases and 5 bases, with 11 bases remaining between them. The CDR3 totals 13 residues. DNA for the CDR3: TGTGCCAGCAGCTCGACAGGGAGGGAGACCCAGTACTTC. Translated, it gives CASSSTGRETQYF.

This chain links TRBV6-4 with TRBJ2-3; perhaps TRBD2 as D (6 bases). The CDR3 has 17 amino acids. The germline V gene has CDR1 MRHNA and CDR2 SNTAGT. Trimming pared 2 bases from V and 1 base from J, leaving 16 bases between. CDR3 DNA sequence: TGTGCCAGCAGTGACCGGGGACGGGAGTTGTGCACAGATACGCAGTATTTT. Translating it yields CASSDRGRELCTDTQYF.

This clone appeared a single time. The chain combines TRBV5-1 with TRBJ2-3; D not resolved. Germline CDR1 and CDR2: SGHRS and YFSETQ. The length of the CDR3 is 15 residues. V lost 0 bases and J lost 1, with 9 bases in between. This CDR3 reads CASSLEHPRTDTQYF. CDR3 nucleotide sequence: TGCGCCAGCAGCTTGGAGCATCCCCGCACAGATACGCAGTATTTT.

The chain combines TRBV6-1 with TRBJ2-7; TRBD2 might be the D (6 bases). Germline V gene data show CDR1 as MNHNS and CDR2 as SASEGT. The CDR3 covers 13 residues. V was clipped by 8 bases and J by 2 bases, with 13 bases between them. CDR3 region: CASSPGDAYEQYF. The CDR3 DNA sequence: TGTGCCAGCTCTCCGGGGGACGCCTACGAGCAGTACTTC.

This chain uses TRBV20-1 with TRBJ1-2, with 7 nucleotides matching TRBD1. CDR1 and CDR2 (germline): DFQATT, SNEGSKA (reference sequence). The CDR3 is 11 amino acids. The CDR3 DNA is TGCAGCTATAACAGGGGCTGGGGCTACACCTTC. Translation: CSYNRGWGYTF.

This chain uses TRBV9 with TRBJ2-1; D is possibly TRBD1 (6 bases). Trimming took 0 bases from V and 6 from J, leaving 13 bases between them. The CDR3 loop spans 15 amino acids. CDR1 and CDR2 from the germline V gene are SGDLS and YYNGEE. CDR3: CASSVAMTGGNEQFF. The CDR3 nucleotides are TGTGCCAGCAGCGTAGCAATGACAGGTGGCAATGAGCAGTTCTTC. The full variable domain, with the rest looked up from reference TRBV9 and TRBJ2-1, is DSGVTQTPKHLITATGQRVTLRCSPRSGDLSVYWYQQSLDQGLQFLIQYYNGEERAKGNILERFSAQQFPDLHSELNLSSLELGDSALYFCASSVAMTGGNEQFFGPGTRLTVL.

This clone was counted once. The chain is built from TRBV6-4 and TRBJ1-1; D perhaps matches TRBD1 (6 bases). The V gene lost 3 bases and the J gene lost 4 bases, with 9 bases spanning the gap. From germline, CDR1 is MRHNA and CDR2 SNTAGT. The CDR3 is 13 residues long. CDR3 DNA: TGTGCCAGCAGTGAGACAGGTCTCACTGAAGCTTTCTTT. Its protein is CASSETGLTEAFF.

The V gene is TRBV7-2, the J gene TRBJ1-2, with D perhaps matching TRBD1 (5 bases). V was shortened by 3 bases and J by 0 bases, with 11 bases between the two germline ends. CDR1 and CDR2 from the germline V gene are SGHTA and FQGNSA. This CDR3 contains 15 residues. The CDR3 loop reads CASSLRQLANYGYTF. DNA for the CDR3: TGTGCCAGCAGCTTGAGACAGCTAGCTAACTATGGCTACACCTTC. Together with reference TRBV7-2 and TRBJ1-2, the CDR3 gives the full variable domain: GAGVSQSPSNKVTEKGKDVELRCDPISGHTALYWYRQSLGQGLEFLIYFQGNSAPDKSGLPSDRFSAERTGGSVSTLTIQRTQQEDSAVYLCASSLRQLANYGYTFGSGTRLTVV.

The table lists this clone with a few counts. The genes are TRBV7-8 and TRBJ2-7, with TRBD2 matching 14 bases. The germline gives CDR1 SGHVS, CDR2 FQNEAQ. This CDR3 is 17 amino acids long. The ends lost 5 bases at V and 2 bases at J; junction bases unmatched: 8. CDR3 loop: CASSLWTSGGPTYEQYF. The CDR3, as DNA: TGTGCCAGCAGCCTGTGGACTAGCGGGGGGCCCACCTACGAGCAGTACTTC.

This clone was recorded a few times. The chain carries TRBV19 and TRBJ2-2, with a weak D call TRBD1 (6 bases). There are 15 residues in the CDR3. Germline V lookup: CDR1 LNHDA, CDR2 SQIVND (reference sequence). The V end lost 7 bases, the J end lost 1 base, and 13 bases lay between the germline ends. CDR3 sequence (DNA): TGTGCCAGTACCAAAGGGGGAGTGAACACCGGGGAGCTGTTTTTT. Protein product: CASTKGGVNTGELFF. Full variable domain (outside the CDR3, taken from reference TRBV19 and TRBJ2-2): DGGITQSPKYLFRKEGQNVTLSCEQNLNHDAMYWYRQDPGQGLRLIYYSQIVNDFQKGDIAEGYSVSREKKESFPLTVTSAQKNPTAFYLCASTKGGVNTGELFFGEGSRLTVL.

The rearrangement uses TRBV6-5 and TRBJ1-2, with 7 nucleotides matching TRBD1. CDR1 and CDR2 (germline): MNHEY, SVGAGI. The V gene end was trimmed by 10 bases and the J gene end by 2 bases; junction bases not matched to a gene: 7. The CDR3 contains 13 residues. This CDR3 reads CATHSTGNYGYTF. The CDR3 region has the DNA TGTGCCACCCACTCGACAGGGAACTATGGCTACACCTTC.

The chain links TRBV7-2 to TRBJ2-1; perhaps TRBD2 as D (5 bases). There are 13 residues in the CDR3. Deletions cut 6 bases from V and 10 bases from J, with 16 bases between. The germline V gene has CDR1 SGHTA and CDR2 FQGNSA. The CDR3 loop is CASRPDGSGEQFF. Written as DNA, the CDR3 is TGTGCCAGCAGGCCCGATGGGAGTGGCGAGCAGTTCTTC.

The chain links TRBV4-1 to TRBJ2-3, with TRBD2 matching over 11 bases. J was trimmed by 3 bases and V by 0 bases; bases with no gene match: 5. CDR1 MGHRA and CDR2 YSYEKL come from the germline V gene. There are 17 residues in the CDR3. The chain's CDR3 is CASSQEVAGGPTDTQYF. The DNA of the CDR3 is TGCGCCAGCAGCCAAGAAGTAGCGGGAGGGCCGACAGATACGCAGTATTTT.

The chain carries TRBV19 and TRBJ2-1; TRBD2 aligns across 12 bases. The junction had 8 bases not matched to a gene; V was cut back by 5 bases and J by 6 bases. Germline V gene lookup returns CDR1 LNHDA and CDR2 SQIVND (reference sequence). CDR3 size: 16 residues. The CDR3 nucleotides read TGTGCCAGTAGTCTGGCTAGCGGGGGGGCTAGCAATGAGCAGTTCTTC. Its translation: CASSLASGGASNEQFF.

The CDR3 here is CASSSSGSRDNEQFF. CDR3 bases: TGTGCCAGCAGCTCAAGCGGGAGTAGGGACAATGAGCAGTTCTTC. The rearrangement joins TRBV7-3 to TRBJ2-1, with 8 bases that match TRBD2. The V gene's germline CDR1 is SGHTA and CDR2 FQGTGA. The CDR3 totals 15 residues. Trimming cost V 4 bases and J 5 bases; bases outside gene matches: 7.

This clone has a single count. The rearrangement links TRBV4-2 to TRBJ2-3; 7 positions agree with TRBD2. The CDR3 spans 15 residues. The germline gives CDR1 LGHNA, CDR2 YNFKEQ. Trimming removed 4 bases from V and 4 bases from J; junction bases left unmatched: 8. CDR3: CASSRKTSDSDTQYF. The CDR3 nucleotides are TGTGCCAGCAGCCGGAAAACTAGCGATTCAGATACGCAGTATTTT.

The CDR3 spells CASSRQGSDTQYF. The CDR3 bases are TGTGCCAGCAGTAGACAGGGATCAGATACGCAGTATTTT. The rearrangement uses TRBV27 and TRBJ2-3, with TRBD1 matching over 7 bases. The length of the CDR3 is 13 residues. The germline gives CDR1 MNHEY, CDR2 SMNVEV (reference sequence). Trimming removed 5 bases from V and 4 bases from J; junction bases left unmatched: 3.

V usage is TRBV30 and J usage is TRBJ2-1, with a weak D call TRBD1 (6 bases). This CDR3 is built from 15 residues. The V end was cut by 0 bases, the J end by 2 bases, with 11 bases between. The germline gives CDR1 GTSNPN, CDR2 SVGIG (reference sequence). CDR3 sequence (DNA): TGTGCCTGGAGTGTACTGAACAGGGCCTACAATGAGCAGTTCTTC. Amino acids: CAWSVLNRAYNEQFF.

The J gene is TRBJ2-7, the V gene TRBV19; D not resolved. The CDR3 sequence is 14 residues long. The V gene's germline CDR1 is LNHDA and CDR2 SQIVND (reference sequence). Trimming removed 3 bases from V and 2 bases from J, with 11 bases in between. CDR3 nucleotide sequence: TGTGCCAGTAGTATTGAGAGGTTCCCCTACGAGCAGTACTTC. Protein: CASSIERFPYEQYF.

This clone was recorded a few times. This chain joins TRBV15 and TRBJ2-7, with 13 bases identical to TRBD2. This CDR3 has 15 residues. With V trimmed by 4 bases and J by 6 bases, 6 bases remained unmatched. CDR1 is LNHNV, CDR2 YYDKDF, per germline (reference sequence). The CDR3 region is CATSKGLAGDLEQYF. CDR3 nucleotides: TGTGCCACCAGCAAAGGACTAGCGGGAGACCTCGAGCAGTACTTC.

The V and J genes are TRBV7-9 and TRBJ1-1, with TRBD1 identical over 7 bases. From germline, CDR1 is SEHNR and CDR2 FQNEAQ (reference sequence). Trimming took 7 bases from V and 0 from J; bases not matched to a gene: 5. There are 14 residues in the CDR3. Here the CDR3 DNA reads TGTGCCAGCATATCACAGGGGATGAACACTGAAGCTTTCTTT. It is translated as CASISQGMNTEAFF.

This chain joins TRBV12-5 and TRBJ1-5; the D gene is possibly TRBD1 (6 bases). CDR3 size: 14 residues. Germline lookup yields CDR1 LGHNT and CDR2 FRNRAP. The V gene lost 6 bases and the J gene lost 5 bases, with 14 bases spanning the gap. The CDR3 sequence is CASGTRDIYQPQHF. The DNA of the CDR3 is TGTGCTAGTGGGACACGGGACATATATCAGCCCCAGCATTTT.

J is TRBJ1-2 and V is TRBV2; D is unclear. V was clipped by 6 bases and J by 2 bases, with 13 bases between them. CDR3 length: 14 residues. Germline V gene sequence: CDR1 SNHLY, CDR2 FYNNEI. CDR3 loop: CASRKEAGNYGYTF. Here the CDR3 DNA reads TGTGCCAGCAGGAAGGAGGCAGGCAACTATGGCTACACCTTC.

The rearrangement joins TRBV6-5 to TRBJ2-2; the match to TRBD1 covers 9 bases. The CDR3 sequence is 16 residues long. In germline, CDR1 is MNHEY, CDR2 SVGAGI. Unmatched junction bases numbered 7, after V lost 4 bases and J lost 4 bases. The CDR3 DNA reads as TGTGCCAGCAGTTCTACACAGGGGGCGCTCACCGGGGAGCTGTTTTTT. Protein product: CASSSTQGALTGELFF.

The chain employs TRBV27 and TRBJ1-5; D is undetermined. The CDR3 is 15 amino acids. Germline V gene sequence: CDR1 MNHEY, CDR2 SMNVEV (reference sequence). V was trimmed by 5 bases and J by 0 bases, leaving 11 bases between them. CDR3 in amino acids: CASSGGGSSNQPQHF. CDR3 coding DNA: TGTGCCAGCAGTGGCGGCGGTTCTAGCAATCAGCCCCAGCATTTT.

The rearrangement uses TRBV4-3 and TRBJ2-7, with D unclear. Germline CDR1 is LGHNA and CDR2 is YSLEER. V dropped 0 bases and J dropped 4 bases, with 10 bases sitting between them. The CDR3 loop spans 14 amino acids. The CDR3 coding sequence is TGCGCCAGCAGCCAAGATCGAGCCCTTTACGAGCAGTACTTC. Protein product: CASSQDRALYEQYF.

The chain employs TRBV2 and TRBJ2-3; TRBD2 might be the D (6 bases). The CDR3 consists of 16 residues. V lost 4 bases to trimming and J lost 4 bases, with 18 bases between them. CDR1 is SNHLY, CDR2 FYNNEI, per germline. The CDR3 is CASSGLNGGRADTQYF. The DNA for the CDR3 is TGTGCCAGCAGTGGCCTTAACGGGGGTAGGGCAGATACGCAGTATTTT.

J is TRBJ2-2 and V is TRBV7-3; weak D call: TRBD2 (5 bases). CDR1 is SGHTA, CDR2 FQGTGA, per germline. V was cut by 3 bases and J by 0 bases, with 11 bases left in between. The CDR3 runs 16 residues. Written as DNA, the CDR3 is TGTGCCAGCAGCTTGGGCGGGCCTGCGAACACCGGGGAGCTGTTTTTT. Amino acid sequence: CASSLGGPANTGELFF.

V is TRBV18 and J is TRBJ1-5; D is unresolved. V lost 8 bases and J lost 3, with 11 bases in between. The CDR3 spans 13 residues. Germline lookup yields CDR1 KGHSH and CDR2 LQKENI. The DNA of the CDR3 is TGTGCCAGCCGGGAGCGGCCCAATCAGCCCCAGCATTTT. Residues: CASRERPNQPQHF.